This T cell receptor (beta chain) was obtained from a study of CD8+ T cells in alopecia areata. Overall study context: Oral tofacitinib (5 to 10 mg twice daily) was administered to treated patients. Findings and limits, study-wide: It was observed that many expanded lesional clones persisted in scalp and blood during tofacitinib. Scalp sequencing captures resident alphabeta T cells of normal skin too.

V lost 3 bases and J lost 0, with 10 bases in between. The length of the CDR3 is 14 residues. Germline CDR1 is SGHRS and CDR2 is YFSETQ. TCR sequencing used cDNA made by reverse transcription of extracted RNA. TCRdb's copy holds only in-frame clones and misses some; the assay was immunoSEQ multiplex PCR. The profile covers about 170,000 clones, with 58% appearing a single time and 16% taken by the ten largest. In the case of this clone: Its target is not known.

Treatment meaning: oral pan-JAK inhibitor, 5-10 mg twice daily. Material: CD4+ T cells sorted from blood, obtained around week 55, from a patient treated with tofacitinib. The TCR comes from a human donor with alopecia areata. The chain carries TRBV5-1 and TRBJ2-7; weak D call: TRBD1 (6 bases). The CDR3 here is CASSYVDSSYEQYF. CDR3 in DNA: TGCGCCAGCAGCTACGTGGACAGCTCCTACGAGCAGTACTTC. The whole variable domain, filled in from reference TRBV5-1 and TRBJ2-7, reads KAGVTQTPRYLIKTRGQQVTLSCSPISGHRSVSWYQQTPGQGLQFLFEYFSETQRNKGNFPGRFSGRQFSNSRSEMNVSTLELGDSALYLCASSYVDSSYEQYFGPGTRLTVT.